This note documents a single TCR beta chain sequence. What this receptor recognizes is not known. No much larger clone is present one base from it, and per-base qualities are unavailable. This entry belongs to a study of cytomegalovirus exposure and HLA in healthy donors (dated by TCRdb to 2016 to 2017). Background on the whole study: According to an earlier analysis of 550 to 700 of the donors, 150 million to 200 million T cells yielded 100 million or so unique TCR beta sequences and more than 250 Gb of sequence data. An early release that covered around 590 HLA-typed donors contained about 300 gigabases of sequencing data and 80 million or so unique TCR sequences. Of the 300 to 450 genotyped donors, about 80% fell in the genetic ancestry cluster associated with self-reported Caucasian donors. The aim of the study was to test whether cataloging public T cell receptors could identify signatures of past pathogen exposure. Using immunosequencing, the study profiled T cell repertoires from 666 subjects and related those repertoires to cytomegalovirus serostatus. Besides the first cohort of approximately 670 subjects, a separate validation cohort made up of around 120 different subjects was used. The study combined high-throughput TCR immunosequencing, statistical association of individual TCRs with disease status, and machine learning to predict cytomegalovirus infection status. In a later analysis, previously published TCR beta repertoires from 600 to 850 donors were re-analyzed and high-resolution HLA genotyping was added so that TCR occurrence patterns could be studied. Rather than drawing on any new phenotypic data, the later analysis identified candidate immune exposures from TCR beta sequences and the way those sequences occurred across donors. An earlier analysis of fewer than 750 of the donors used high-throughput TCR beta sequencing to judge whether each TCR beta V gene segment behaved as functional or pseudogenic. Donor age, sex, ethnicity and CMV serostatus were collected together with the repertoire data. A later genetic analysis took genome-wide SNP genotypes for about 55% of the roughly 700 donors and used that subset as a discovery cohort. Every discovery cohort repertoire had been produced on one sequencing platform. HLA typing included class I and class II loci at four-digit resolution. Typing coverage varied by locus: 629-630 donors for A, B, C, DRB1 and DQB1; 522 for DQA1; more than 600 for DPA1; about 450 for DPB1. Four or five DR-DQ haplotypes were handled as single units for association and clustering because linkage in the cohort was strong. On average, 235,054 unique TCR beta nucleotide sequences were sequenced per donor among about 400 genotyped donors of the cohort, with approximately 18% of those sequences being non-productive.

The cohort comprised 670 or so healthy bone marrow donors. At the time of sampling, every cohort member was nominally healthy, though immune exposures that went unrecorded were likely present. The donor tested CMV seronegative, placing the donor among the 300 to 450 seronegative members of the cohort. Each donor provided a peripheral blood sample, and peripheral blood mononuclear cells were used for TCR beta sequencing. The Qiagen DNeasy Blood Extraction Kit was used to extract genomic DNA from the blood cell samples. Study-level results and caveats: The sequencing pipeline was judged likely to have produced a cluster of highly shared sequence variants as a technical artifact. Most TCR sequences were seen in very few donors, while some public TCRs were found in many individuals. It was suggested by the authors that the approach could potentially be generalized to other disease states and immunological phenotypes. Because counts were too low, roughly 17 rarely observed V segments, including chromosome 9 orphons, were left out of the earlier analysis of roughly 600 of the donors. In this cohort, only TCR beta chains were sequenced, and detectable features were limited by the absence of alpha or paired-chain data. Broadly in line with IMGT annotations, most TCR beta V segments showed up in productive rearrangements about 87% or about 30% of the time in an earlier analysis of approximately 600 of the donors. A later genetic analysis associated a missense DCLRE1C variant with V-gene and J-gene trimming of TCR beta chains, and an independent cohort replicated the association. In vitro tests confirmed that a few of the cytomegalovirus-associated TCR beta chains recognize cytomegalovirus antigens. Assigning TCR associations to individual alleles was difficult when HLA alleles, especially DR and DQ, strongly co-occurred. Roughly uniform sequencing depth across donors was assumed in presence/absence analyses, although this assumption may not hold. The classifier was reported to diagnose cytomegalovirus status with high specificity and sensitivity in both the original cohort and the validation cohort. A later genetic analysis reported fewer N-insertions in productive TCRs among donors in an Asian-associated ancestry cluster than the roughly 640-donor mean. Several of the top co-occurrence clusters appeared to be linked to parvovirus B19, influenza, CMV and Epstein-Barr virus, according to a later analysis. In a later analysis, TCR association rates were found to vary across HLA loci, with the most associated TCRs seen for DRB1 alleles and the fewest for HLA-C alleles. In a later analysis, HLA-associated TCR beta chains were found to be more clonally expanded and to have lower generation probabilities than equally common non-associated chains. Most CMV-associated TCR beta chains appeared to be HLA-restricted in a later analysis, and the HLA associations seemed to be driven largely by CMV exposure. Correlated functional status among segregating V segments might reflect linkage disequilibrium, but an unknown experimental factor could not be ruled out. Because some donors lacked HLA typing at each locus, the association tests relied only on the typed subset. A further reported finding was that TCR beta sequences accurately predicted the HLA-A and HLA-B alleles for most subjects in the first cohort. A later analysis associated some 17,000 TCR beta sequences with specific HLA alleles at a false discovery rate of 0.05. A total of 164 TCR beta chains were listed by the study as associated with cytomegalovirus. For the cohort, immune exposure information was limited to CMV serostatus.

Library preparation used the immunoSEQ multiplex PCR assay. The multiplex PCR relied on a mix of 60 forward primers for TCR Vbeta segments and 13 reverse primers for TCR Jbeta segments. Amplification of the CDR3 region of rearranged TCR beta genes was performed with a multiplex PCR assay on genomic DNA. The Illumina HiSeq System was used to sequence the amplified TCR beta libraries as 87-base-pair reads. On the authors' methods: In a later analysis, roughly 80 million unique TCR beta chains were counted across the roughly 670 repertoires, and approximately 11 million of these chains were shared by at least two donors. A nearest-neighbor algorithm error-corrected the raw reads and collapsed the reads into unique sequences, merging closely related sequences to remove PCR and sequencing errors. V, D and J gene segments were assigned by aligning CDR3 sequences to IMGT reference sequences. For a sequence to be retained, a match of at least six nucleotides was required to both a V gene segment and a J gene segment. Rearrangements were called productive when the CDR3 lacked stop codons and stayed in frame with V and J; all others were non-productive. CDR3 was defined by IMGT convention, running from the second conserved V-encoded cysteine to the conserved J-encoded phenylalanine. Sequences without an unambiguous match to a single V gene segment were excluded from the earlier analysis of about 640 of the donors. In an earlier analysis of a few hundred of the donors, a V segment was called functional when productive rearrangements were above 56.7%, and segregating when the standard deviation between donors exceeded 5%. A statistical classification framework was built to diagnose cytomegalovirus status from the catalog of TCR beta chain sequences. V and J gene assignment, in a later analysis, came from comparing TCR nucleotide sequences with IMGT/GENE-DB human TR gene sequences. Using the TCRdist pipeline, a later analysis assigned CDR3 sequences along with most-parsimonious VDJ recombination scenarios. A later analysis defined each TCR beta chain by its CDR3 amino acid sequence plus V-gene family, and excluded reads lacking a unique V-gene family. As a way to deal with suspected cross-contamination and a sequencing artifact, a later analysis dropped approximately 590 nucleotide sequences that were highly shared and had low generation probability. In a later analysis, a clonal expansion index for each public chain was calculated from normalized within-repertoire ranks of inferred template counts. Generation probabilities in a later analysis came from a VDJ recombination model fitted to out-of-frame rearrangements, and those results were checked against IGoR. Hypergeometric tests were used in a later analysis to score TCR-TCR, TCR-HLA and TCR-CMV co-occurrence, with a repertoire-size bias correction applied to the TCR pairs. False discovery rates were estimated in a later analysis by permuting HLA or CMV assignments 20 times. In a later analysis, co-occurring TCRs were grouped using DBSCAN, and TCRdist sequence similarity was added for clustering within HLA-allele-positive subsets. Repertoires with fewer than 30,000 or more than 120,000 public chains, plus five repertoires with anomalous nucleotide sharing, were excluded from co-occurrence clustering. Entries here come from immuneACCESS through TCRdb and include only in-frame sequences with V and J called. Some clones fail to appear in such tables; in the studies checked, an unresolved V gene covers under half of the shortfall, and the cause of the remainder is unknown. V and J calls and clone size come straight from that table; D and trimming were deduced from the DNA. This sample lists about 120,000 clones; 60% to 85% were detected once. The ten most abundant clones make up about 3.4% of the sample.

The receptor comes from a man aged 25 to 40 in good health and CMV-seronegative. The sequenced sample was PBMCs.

The CDR3 reads CASSLAGATNEKLFF. The DNA sequence follows: TGTGCCAGCAGTTTAGCCGGTGCAACTAATGAAAAACTGTTTTTT. In this chain, TRBV27 is recombined with TRBJ1-4; confidence is insufficient to name the D gene. The CDR3, cysteine through phenylalanine, is 15 amino acids long. This entry keeps only the CDR3 DNA: 45 bases, framed from base 1. The germline V gene (reference sequence) sets CDR1 to MNHEY and CDR2 to SMNVEV. V lost 2 bases and J lost 0 bases; the stretch between them is 7 bases long.